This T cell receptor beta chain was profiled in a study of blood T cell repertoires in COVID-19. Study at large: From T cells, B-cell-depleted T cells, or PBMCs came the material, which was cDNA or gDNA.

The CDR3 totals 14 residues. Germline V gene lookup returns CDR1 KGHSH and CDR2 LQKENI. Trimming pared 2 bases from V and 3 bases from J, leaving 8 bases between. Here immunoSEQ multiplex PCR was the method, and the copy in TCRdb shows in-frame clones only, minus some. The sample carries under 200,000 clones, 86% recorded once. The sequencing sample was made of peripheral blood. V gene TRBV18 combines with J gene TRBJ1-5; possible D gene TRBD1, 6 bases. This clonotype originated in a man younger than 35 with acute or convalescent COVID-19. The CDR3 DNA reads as TGTGCCAGCTCACCAACAGGGCCCAATCAGCCCCAGCATTTT. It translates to CASSPTGPNQPQHF.